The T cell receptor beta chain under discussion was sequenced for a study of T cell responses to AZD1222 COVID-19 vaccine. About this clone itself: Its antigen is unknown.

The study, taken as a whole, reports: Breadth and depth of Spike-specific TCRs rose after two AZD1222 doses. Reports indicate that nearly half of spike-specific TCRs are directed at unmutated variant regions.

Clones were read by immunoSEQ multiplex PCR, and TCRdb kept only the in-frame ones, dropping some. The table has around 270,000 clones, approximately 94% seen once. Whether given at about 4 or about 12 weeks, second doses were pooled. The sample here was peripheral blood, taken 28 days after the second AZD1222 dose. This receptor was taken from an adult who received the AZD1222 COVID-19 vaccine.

The CDR3 coding sequence is TGCAGCGTTGAGGGACAGGCGAGCTCTGGAAACACCATATATTTT. Translated: CSVEGQASSGNTIYF. This rearrangement joins TRBV29-1 to TRBJ1-3, with 8 bases lining up with TRBD1. V shed 3 bases, J shed 0 bases, and the junction held 4 bases outside the gene matches. This CDR3 comprises 15 residues. The V gene's germline CDR1 is SQVTM and CDR2 ANQGSEA.